The present TCR beta chain was sequenced within a study of T cells in Graves' hyperthyroidism and ophthalmopathy. In the study overall: Blood from the periphery was taken at initial diagnosis, before any treatment. Study conclusions and caveats: Most thyroid clonotypes with frequency above 0.001 were detected in blood.

There were TCR beta CDR3 regions amplified from RNA transcripts. HTBI primers were used for first-round RT-PCR of the TCR CDR3. A single record per CDR3 protein comes from TCRdb applying MiXCR to the multiplex PCR reads. The sample contains 600,000 to 900,000 distinct CDR3 sequences, about a sixth of which appear only once. This clonotype has a count of ten or more. Its specificity is not known. Over 18 months, lack of ophthalmopathy progression marked Graves' hyperthyroidism as stable. PBMCs stemmed from around 10 ml fresh peripheral blood. This receptor was obtained from a man between 18 and 29 years old with Graves' hyperthyroidism. The sample was blood.

CDR3 protein: CASSLVRDPYEQYF. The CDR3 DNA is TGTGCCAGCAGCTTAGTCAGGGACCCATACGAGCAGTACTTC. This chain links TRBV7-2 with TRBJ2-7; possibly TRBD1 or TRBD2 for D (5 bases each). The CDR3 totals 14 residues. V was trimmed by 1 base and J by 4 bases, leaving 11 bases between them. Per germline, CDR1 SGHTA and CDR2 FQGNSA.